This T cell receptor beta chain was recorded in a study of T cell responses to AZD1222 COVID-19 vaccine. On this clone itself: Antigen specificity is unknown.

Study findings and constraints: Just a handful of AZD1222 recipients were seropositive at baseline. All repertoire sampling was performed exclusively after the peak T cell response.

The repertoire was sequenced with immunoSEQ multiplex PCR; TCRdb's copy has only in-frame clones and lacks some. The data contain some 100,000 clones, approximately 90% of them singletons. CDR1 is LNHDA and CDR2 is SQIVND in the germline V gene (reference sequence). CDR3 length: 13 residues. Trimming cost V 3 bases and J 5 bases, with 10 bases left between them. This TCR was sampled from an adult in good health. The chain employs TRBV19 and TRBJ2-5; possibly TRBD2 for D (5 bases). The source was peripheral blood, collected on day 0 of AZD1222 vaccination. The CDR3 loop reads CASSIRGLETQYF. Here the CDR3 DNA reads TGTGCCAGTAGTATTAGAGGGCTGGAGACCCAGTACTTC.